The rows below give T cell receptor beta chains drawn from one sample of a study of technical replicates of blood from several donors. Here immunoSEQ multiplex PCR was the method, and the copy in TCRdb shows in-frame clones only, minus some. The table lists under 85,000 clones, 92% of them singletons. Sequencing input: T cells isolated from PBMCs. Source of these receptors: a human donor in good health. The CDR3 runs from the conserved cysteine through the conserved F or W. D genes are given only for firm matches. Size tells how often a clone was seen (once, few, many) or the class of an expanded clone, and some rows leave it out.

TRBV28	TRBJ1-1	NA	NA	17	CASSFWRRSSGNTEAFF	TGTGCCAGCAGTTTTTGGAGACGCTCCTCCGGGAACACTGAAGCTTTCTTT
TRBV4-3	TRBJ2-7	TRBD2	NA	17	CASSQDQATSGYHEQYF	TGCGCCAGCAGCCAAGATCAGGCGACTAGCGGGTACCACGAGCAGTACTTC
TRBV25-1	TRBJ2-7	NA	once	12	CASSSWENEQYF	TGTGCCAGCAGTTCCTGGGAGAACGAGCAGTACTTC
TRBV30	TRBJ2-4	NA	NA	12	CAWMEVENIQYF	TGTGCCTGGATGGAGGTCGAAAACATTCAGTACTTC
TRBV7-9	TRBJ2-2	TRBD2	NA	16	CASSPHLAGYTGELFF	TGTGCCAGCAGCCCACACTTAGCGGGATACACCGGGGAGCTGTTTTTT
TRBV5-1	TRBJ1-4	NA	NA	14	CASSRVRGTEKLFF	TGCGCCAGCAGTCGGGTGCGGGGGACGGAAAAACTGTTTTTT
TRBV4-3	TRBJ2-2	TRBD1	NA	16	CASSLQGVLGTGELFF	TGCGCCAGCAGCTTGCAGGGGGTCCTGGGCACCGGGGAGCTGTTTTTT
TRBV19	TRBJ1-4	TRBD1	NA	18	CASSASTGVKGTNEKLFF	TGTGCCAGTAGTGCCTCGACAGGGGTGAAGGGGACTAATGAAAAACTGTTTTTT
TRBV2	TRBJ2-1	TRBD2	NA	15	CASSEKLAGEGEQFF	TGTGCCAGCAGTGAGAAACTAGCGGGAGAGGGCGAGCAGTTCTTC
TRBV6-4	TRBJ2-2	TRBD1	NA	16	CASSDYPGQGTGELFF	TGTGCCAGCAGTGACTACCCGGGACAGGGCACCGGGGAGCTGTTTTTT
TRBV2	TRBJ2-7	TRBD2	NA	14	CASSGLAGVNEQYF	TGTGCCAGCAGTGGGCTAGCGGGAGTCAACGAGCAGTACTTC
TRBV7-8	TRBJ2-7	TRBD1	once	15	CASSLTTGGAYEQYF	TGTGCCAGCAGCTTAACGACAGGGGGGGCCTACGAGCAGTACTTC